Detailed here is one TCR beta chain. Antigen specificity is unknown. Original processing notes: After removing out-of-frame reads, under 2.5 million distinct TCRbeta sequences remained. The protocol was immunoSEQ multiplex PCR, while the TCRdb copy is restricted to in-frame clones and leaves out a portion. For V, J and clone size, that table is used; D and trimming come from the DNA. Of about 57,000 clones in the sample, roughly 80% were seen once. CDR3 size: 15 residues. Per the germline V gene, CDR1 is SGHRS and CDR2 is YFSETQ. V lost 0 bases, J lost 1 base, and 10 bases lay in between. This specimen belongs to a study of memory CD4+ T cells and cytomegalovirus serostatus. The overall study: Donors were healthy Belgian adults, fewer than ten CMV seropositive and about 24 seronegative. Study results and limitations: Each of approximately 73 CMV-associated TCRbeta sequences occurred in one to five individuals. Median bootstrapped AUC for CMV status was approximately 0.96 originally, around 0.91 US-trained.

Single viable CD3+CD4+CD8-CD45RO+ cells were sorted as the memory CD4+ T cells. This sequence was found in an adult in good health and CMV-seronegative. Sequencing input: memory CD4+ T cells from blood. This chain uses TRBV5-1 with TRBJ2-5, with D unresolved. The CDR3 region has the DNA TGCGCCAGCAGCTTGGCCGTGGGTATCCAAGAGACCCAGTACTTC. Translating it yields CASSLAVGIQETQYF.